The 25 T cell receptor beta chains in this list originate from one sample, sequenced in a study of shared clonotypes between healthy human individuals. Clones were read by immunoSEQ multiplex PCR, and TCRdb kept only the in-frame ones, dropping some. Of roughly 380,000 clones listed, 96% are singletons. The sequencing sample was made of memory CD8+ T cells sorted from blood. Regarding subset: CD45RO+ cells pooled with CCR7-negative TemRA cells. The source is a man aged 25-45 years in good health.

The CDR3 DNA is TGTGCCAGCAGCTCCCTAGCGGGAGTTTGGAATGAGCAGTTCTTC. Translating it yields CASSSLAGVWNEQFF. This chain links TRBV5-8 with TRBJ2-1; TRBD2 aligns across 10 bases. The V segment lost 3 bases and the J segment 7 bases; nucleotides outside the gene matches: 7. The germline V gene has CDR1 SGHTS and CDR2 YDEGEE. CDR3 length: 15 amino acids.

This sequence joins TRBV7-9 and TRBJ2-7, with TRBD2 as a possible D gene (6 bases). Germline V gene sequence: CDR1 SEHNR, CDR2 FQNEAQ (reference sequence). The CDR3 consists of 13 residues. The V end was cut by 4 bases, the J end by 3 bases, with 10 bases between. In DNA, the CDR3 is TGTGCCAGCAGCTGGACTACCGGCTACGAGCAGTACTTC. Translation: CASSWTTGYEQYF. The full variable domain, its missing parts supplied by reference TRBV7-9 and TRBJ2-7, is DTGVSQNPRHKITKRGQNVTFRCDPISEHNRLYWYRQTLGQGPEFLTYFQNEAQLEKSRLLSDRFSAERPKGSFSTLEIQRTEQGDSAMYLCASSWTTGYEQYFGPGTRLTVT.

V gene TRBV28 combines with J gene TRBJ1-2; no reliable D call. V gave up 3 bases and J gave up 5 bases, with 10 bases separating them. Germline V lookup: CDR1 MDHEN, CDR2 SYDVKM. This CDR3 has 13 amino acids. CDR3 region: CASSLTDSYGYTF. CDR3 DNA: TGTGCCAGCAGTTTGACCGATAGTTATGGCTACACCTTC.

In the case of this clone: Other nucleotide sequences in the sample specify the same CDR3. The chain uses TRBV18 and TRBJ1-5; no clear D gene. Germline CDR1 and CDR2: KGHSH and LQKENI. Deletions cut 6 bases from V and 1 base from J, with 13 bases between. The CDR3 spans 15 residues. CDR3 nucleotide sequence: TGTGCCAGCTCCCCCCTGGGAGGGAGCAATCAGCCCCAGCATTTT. Protein product: CASSPLGGSNQPQHF. The variable domain in full, completed from reference TRBV18 and TRBJ1-5, reads NAGVMQNPRHLVRRRGQEARLRCSPMKGHSHVYWYRQLPEEGLKFMVYLQKENIIDESGMPKERFSAEFPKEGPSILRIQQVVRGDSAAYFCASSPLGGSNQPQHFGDGTRLSIL.

The rearrangement uses TRBV23-1 and TRBJ2-3, with TRBD1 as a possible D gene (5 bases). TRBV23-1 is an open reading frame whose function is uncertain. The CDR3 has 19 amino acids. Deletions cut 0 bases from V and 3 bases from J, with 22 bases between. As DNA, the CDR3 is TGCGCCAGCAGTCAATCGTTGGGGCGGACATTAAGTCGGACAGATACGCAGTATTTT. Translating gives CASSQSLGRTLSRTDTQYF.

This chain links TRBV27 with TRBJ1-4; D gene unclear. CDR1 and CDR2 from the germline V gene are MNHEY and SMNVEV (reference sequence). Between the trimmed V and J ends, which lost 3 bases and 4 bases, there was a span of 15 bases. The CDR3 consists of 16 residues. CDR3 loop: CASSFSSGYGNEKLFF. CDR3 in DNA: TGTGCCAGCAGTTTCTCGTCCGGATATGGTAATGAAAAACTGTTTTTT.

The chain joins TRBV10-3 to TRBJ2-2; 9 nucleotides align to TRBD2. This CDR3 comprises 17 residues. Germline V CDR1 and CDR2: ENHRY, SYGVKD. J gave up 0 bases and V 10 bases, and 12 bases lay outside the gene matches. The CDR3 nucleotides are TGTGCCAGTAGAAGGGCGGGAGGGCCCCCGAACACCGGGGAGCTGTTTTTT. Encoded protein: CASRRAGGPPNTGELFF.

The chain is built from TRBV28 and TRBJ2-1; D gene ambiguous. The CDR3 runs to 12 residues. Germline values: CDR1 MDHEN, CDR2 SYDVKM. V shed 4 bases and J shed 5 bases, with 6 bases lying between them. CDR3 loop: CASSSPDNEQFF. The CDR3 coding sequence is TGTGCCAGCAGTTCCCCCGACAATGAGCAGTTCTTC.

This rearrangement joins TRBV30 to TRBJ1-3; D unresolved. The CDR3 runs to 15 residues. Germline CDR1 is GTSNPN and CDR2 is SVGIG (reference sequence). Deletions cut 0 bases from V and 0 bases from J, with 9 bases between. The DNA for the CDR3 is TGTGCCTGGAGTGTCCGTCAGCGCTCTGGAAACACCATATATTTT. This codes for CAWSVRQRSGNTIYF.

CDR3 coding DNA: TGTGCCAGCAGCTTTTCAGGGAGGGAGCAGTACTTC. It specifies CASSFSGREQYF. The chain employs TRBV5-4 and TRBJ2-7; perhaps TRBD2 as D (6 bases). The CDR3 is made up of 12 amino acids. Germline V gives CDR1 SGHNT, CDR2 YYREEE (reference sequence). The V and J ends lost 2 bases and 7 bases respectively, with 10 bases between them.

Only one count was recorded for this clone. The J gene is TRBJ2-5, the V gene TRBV7-2; 11 positions agree with TRBD2. Germline V gene data show CDR1 as SGHTA and CDR2 as FQGNSA. This CDR3 contains 17 residues. J gave up 1 base and V 0 bases, and 4 bases lay outside the gene matches. The CDR3 bases are TGTGCCAGCAGCTTAGCGCTCACTAGCGGGGGCCAAGAGACCCAGTACTTC. This translates into CASSLALTSGGQETQYF.

The rearrangement joins TRBV30 to TRBJ1-5; D gene uncertain. Germline CDR1 reads GTSNPN; CDR2 reads SVGIG (reference sequence). With 2 bases removed from V and 4 bases from J, the gap between germline ends came to 21 bases. CDR3 length: 17 amino acids. In nucleotides, the CDR3 is TGTGCCTGGAGTAAGGGTCCCTGGGCAGGAGCTAATCAGCCCCAGCATTTT. Amino acids: CAWSKGPWAGANQPQHF.

The V and J genes are TRBV30 and TRBJ2-1; D possibly corresponds to TRBD2 (6 bases). This CDR3 has 14 residues. Germline CDR1 is GTSNPN and CDR2 is SVGIG (reference sequence). V was pared by 5 bases and J by 4 bases, with 15 bases between. The CDR3 sequence: CAWATQAGYNEQFF. CDR3 sequence (DNA): TGTGCCTGGGCTACTCAGGCGGGGTACAATGAGCAGTTCTTC.

This sequence joins TRBV11-2 and TRBJ2-5; 12 bases are shared with TRBD2. V was pared by 0 bases and J by 6 bases, with 2 bases of the junction left unmatched. Looked up from germline, CDR1 is SGHAT and CDR2 is FQNNGV. This CDR3 has 15 residues. The CDR3 sequence is CASSLERTSGKTQYF. In DNA, the CDR3 is TGTGCCAGCAGCTTAGAGCGGACTAGCGGGAAGACCCAGTACTTC.

This clone has only one observation. The chain couples TRBV5-6 to TRBJ2-5; 7 bases fit TRBD1. V trimming: 0 bases; J trimming: 5 bases; junction bases outside the gene matches: 4. This CDR3 contains 14 residues. From germline, CDR1 is SGHDT and CDR2 YYEEEE. This CDR3 reads CASSLAGGRETQYF. The DNA of the CDR3 is TGTGCCAGCAGCTTGGCAGGGGGAAGGGAGACCCAGTACTTC. The full variable domain, in which reference TRBV5-6 and TRBJ2-5 provide the parts outside the CDR3, is DAGVTQSPTHLIKTRGQQVTLRCSPKSGHDTVSWYQQALGQGPQFIFQYYEEEERQRGNFPDRFSGHQFPNYSSELNVNALLLGDSALYLCASSLAGGRETQYFGPGTRLLVL.

The gene calls are TRBV2 and TRBJ1-5, with no clear D. Germline loops: CDR1 SNHLY, CDR2 FYNNEI. The CDR3 consists of 13 residues. Trimming stripped 9 bases from V and 0 bases from J, with 9 bases between. The CDR3 coding sequence is TGTGCCAGTCGTCAGACTAGCAATCAGCCCCAGCATTTT. Translating it yields CASRQTSNQPQHF.

The CDR3 protein is CASSEPDRAYEQYF. CDR3 bases: TGTGCCAGCAGTGAACCGGACAGAGCCTACGAGCAGTACTTC. The chain carries TRBV2 and TRBJ2-7, with D possibly matching TRBD1 (6 bases). The length of the CDR3 is 14 residues. Germline CDR1 is SNHLY and CDR2 is FYNNEI. With 2 bases removed from V and 2 bases from J, the gap between germline ends came to 10 bases. Together with reference TRBV2 and TRBJ2-7, the CDR3 gives the full variable domain: EPEVTQTPSHQVTQMGQEVILRCVPISNHLYFYWYRQILGQKVEFLVSFYNNEISEKSEIFDDQFSVERPDGSNFTLKIRSTKLEDSAMYFCASSEPDRAYEQYFGPGTRLTVT.

This clone has only one observation. In nucleotides, the CDR3 is TGTGCCAGCAGCCATCAGGGGGCTTATCAGCCCCAGCATTTT. Translated: CASSHQGAYQPQHF. V usage is TRBV6-1 and J usage is TRBJ1-5; 8 nucleotides align to TRBD1. Losses at the gene ends were 6 bases for V and 5 bases for J; bases not matched to a gene: 6. This CDR3 spans 14 amino acids. Germline lookup yields CDR1 MNHNS and CDR2 SASEGT.

CDR3 in DNA: TGCAGCGTTGAAGATACAGGGGGCACAGATACGCAGTATTTT. Protein: CSVEDTGGTDTQYF. The chain employs TRBV29-1 and TRBJ2-3, with 7 bases lining up with TRBD1. This CDR3 comprises 14 residues. CDR1 is SQVTM, CDR2 ANQGSEA, per germline. V lost 0 bases to trimming and J lost 1 base; unmatched junction nucleotides: 1.

The chain links TRBV6-1 to TRBJ2-5; D not resolved. V gave up 4 bases and J gave up 1 base, with 19 bases separating them. Germline CDR1 is MNHNS and CDR2 is SASEGT. The CDR3 sequence is 17 residues long. CDR3 amino acids: CASSVVRGVAVQETQYF. CDR3 coding DNA: TGTGCCAGCAGTGTGGTCCGTGGTGTTGCGGTCCAAGAGACCCAGTACTTC.

V is TRBV30 and J is TRBJ2-7, with D possibly matching TRBD2 (6 bases). Germline V CDR1 and CDR2: GTSNPN, SVGIG (reference sequence). V lost 0 bases to trimming and J lost 3 bases, with 12 bases between them. There are 14 residues in the CDR3. CDR3 in amino acids: CAWSVEGRLYEQYF. The CDR3 DNA sequence: TGTGCCTGGAGTGTGGAGGGGAGGCTCTACGAGCAGTACTTC.

The chain carries TRBV6-4 and TRBJ2-1, with D tentatively TRBD2 (6 bases). Germline V gene lookup returns CDR1 MRHNA and CDR2 SNTAGT. This CDR3 is 15 amino acids long. V lost 0 bases to trimming and J lost 3 bases, with 9 bases between them. The CDR3 DNA follows: TGTGCCAGCAGTGACTCGATTAGCGGCTACAATGAGCAGTTCTTC. This sequence encodes CASSDSISGYNEQFF.

This clone was seen just once. CDR3 nucleotides: TGCAGCGTGATAGCGGGAGGGGAAGAGACCCAGTACTTC. Translating it yields CSVIAGGEETQYF. This chain links TRBV29-1 with TRBJ2-5; the match to TRBD2 covers 11 bases. The trim removed 6 bases at V and 3 bases at J, leaving 3 bases unmatched. CDR3 length: 13 amino acids. CDR1 is SQVTM and CDR2 is ANQGSEA in the germline V gene.

CDR3 coding DNA: TGTGCCAGCAGTCAAGCGGGACGAAACTACGAGCAGTACTTC. It yields the protein CASSQAGRNYEQYF. V gene TRBV6-5 combines with J gene TRBJ2-7; 7 bases align to TRBD2. Germline lookup yields CDR1 MNHEY and CDR2 SVGAGI. With V trimmed by 5 bases and J by 3 bases, 7 bases remained unmatched. The CDR3 contains 14 residues.

The chain recombines TRBV28 with TRBJ1-1, with D maybe TRBD1 (5 bases). Germline CDR1 reads MDHEN; CDR2 reads SYDVKM. CDR3 size: 15 residues. Trimming took 5 bases from V and 4 from J, leaving 17 bases between them. The CDR3 is CASSPGHLLGTEAFF. The CDR3 bases are TGTGCCAGCAGTCCGGGGCACTTATTGGGCACTGAAGCTTTCTTT.